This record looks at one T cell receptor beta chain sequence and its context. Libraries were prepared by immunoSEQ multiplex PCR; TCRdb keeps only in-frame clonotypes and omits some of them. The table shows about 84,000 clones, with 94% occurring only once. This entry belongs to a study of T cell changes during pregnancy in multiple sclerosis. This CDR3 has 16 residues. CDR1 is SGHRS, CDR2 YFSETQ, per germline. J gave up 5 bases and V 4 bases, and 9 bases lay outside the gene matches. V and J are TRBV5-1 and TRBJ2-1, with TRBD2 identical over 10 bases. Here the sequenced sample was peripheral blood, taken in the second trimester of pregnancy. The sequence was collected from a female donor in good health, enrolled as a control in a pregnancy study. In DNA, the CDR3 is TGCGCCAGCAGCGCCCCCGGGACTAGCGTCAACAATGAGCAGTTCTTC. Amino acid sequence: CASSAPGTSVNNEQFF.